What follows describes a single T cell receptor beta chain. The clone's antigen remains unknown. No much larger clonotype is one base removed from it; base qualities were not supplied. Data came from an Illumina HiSeq 2500. Quantitative 5'-RACE with molecular barcodes was the method used to prepare the TCR beta libraries. On the study's bioinformatics: A new computational method, built on a probabilistic model of VDJ rearrangement, was used to identify disease-linked TCR variants. TCRdb itself trimmed the public reads at Q25 with fastp, ran MiXCR and retained productive beta chains. For every CDR3 protein sequence, its rows merge into one entry that carries the most common genes and DNA. The V and J calls reflect TCRdb's pipeline rather than the authors' work. In all, the sample holds 200,000 to 250,000 distinct CDR3 sequences, and more than 25% of those were seen once. The top ten clonotypes cover approximately 6.6% of the sample.

The CDR3 starts with the cysteine, ends with the phenylalanine, and has 16 residues. CDR3 DNA only is kept here, 48 bases in frame from base 1. V drops 3 bases and J drops 0 bases, leaving 15 bases in between. Looking up the germline V gene yields CDR1 MNHNS and CDR2 SASEGT. This record comes from a study of CD8 T cells in ankylosing spondylitis (dated by TCRdb to about 2017). Notes on the research overall: The study set out to find disease-linked TCR variants by profiling T cell receptor beta repertoires in ankylosing spondylitis patients and healthy donors. Samples of peripheral blood were taken, and for ankylosing spondylitis patients, synovial fluid was collected as well. The full study cohort comprised 20 to 30 ankylosing spondylitis patients and about a hundred healthy donors. Results the study describes overall, beyond this receptor: Some of the motif variants had been reported before in the synovial fluid and blood of reactive arthritis patients, a finding that suggests common disease-initiation mechanisms. Blood from ankylosing spondylitis patients appeared to be characterized by a TCR beta motif composed of about eight highly homologous amino acid variants. The disease-linked clones were reported to be significantly enriched in matched synovial fluid samples from ankylosing spondylitis patients. The disease-linked clones showed a CD8+ phenotype and occurred at relatively low frequencies in peripheral blood.

This receptor was obtained from a male donor with ankylosing spondylitis or in good health (not recorded which). The V and J segments used are TRBV6-1 and TRBJ2-7, with the D assignment possibly TRBD1 or TRBD2, given 5 matching bases for each. Sequencing was done on a sample of blood, either unsorted or a sorted T cell fraction (not recorded which). The nucleotides read TGTGCCAGCAGTGATGTACGGGGCCCAAGCTCCTACGAGCAGTACTTC. Its product reads: CASSDVRGPSSYEQYF.